This TCR beta chain was profiled in a study of T cells in Graves' hyperthyroidism and ophthalmopathy. Whole-study findings and limits: Blood also held most thyroid clonotypes expanded beyond 0.001.

Per the germline V gene, CDR1 is SEHNR and CDR2 is FQNEAQ (reference sequence). Trimming left V 5 bases short and J 4 bases short, with 18 bases between. The CDR3 covers 16 residues. Regions amplified from RNA transcripts were the TCR beta CDR3 regions. An initial round of RT-PCR targeting the TCR CDR3 relied on the HTBI primer set. TCRdb used MiXCR to reprocess the multiplex PCR reads, holding one entry per CDR3 protein. This table holds 450,000 to 700,000 distinct CDR3 sequences, about 43% found once. This clonotype came up many times. No antigen is known for it. V and J are TRBV7-9 and TRBJ1-3; D is uncertain. Sequencing input: peripheral blood or thyroid tissue (not recorded which). The sequence was obtained from an adult woman with Graves' disease, either hyperthyroidism or ophthalmopathy (not recorded which). The CDR3 spells CASSRGFAAIGNTIYF. CDR3 nucleotide sequence: TGTGCCAGCAGCCGAGGCTTTGCGGCCATCGGAAACACCATATATTTT.